The 15 T cell receptor beta chains listed next were all sequenced from one sample in a study of CD8 T cells in Susac syndrome. RNA amounts of roughly 0.45 to 1 ug underwent reverse transcription with random hexamers. TCRdb ran MiXCR on the immunoSEQ multiplex PCR reads and lists one entry per CDR3 protein. Among tens of thousands of distinct CDR3 sequences listed, around 94% were seen once. What was sequenced was CD8+ T cells from PBMCs. Source of these receptors: a human donor in good health.

The J gene is TRBJ1-2, the V gene TRBV4-1; no firm D call. CDR3 size: 15 residues. The germline CDR1 and CDR2 sequences are MGHRA and YSYEKL. V was pared by 4 bases and J by 2 bases, with 14 bases between. The CDR3 here is CASSPSSPLNYGYTF. In DNA form, the CDR3 reads TGCGCCAGCAGCCCCAGTTCGCCGCTGAACTATGGCTACACCTTC.

The chain carries TRBV27 and TRBJ2-7; a weak D match, TRBD2 (6 bases). The length of the CDR3 is 14 residues. V lost 6 bases, J lost 3 bases, and 15 bases lay in between. In germline, CDR1 is MNHEY, CDR2 SMNVEV (reference sequence). The CDR3 loop is CASRSWDGSYEQYF. The CDR3 DNA is TGTGCCAGCAGGTCTTGGGACGGGAGCTACGAGCAGTACTTC.

This chain uses TRBV27 with TRBJ2-7; D is perhaps TRBD1 or TRBD2 (6 bases each). From germline, CDR1 is MNHEY and CDR2 SMNVEV (reference sequence). The V end was cut by 4 bases, the J end by 6 bases, with 10 bases between. The CDR3 runs 12 residues. The CDR3 sequence is CASSWRGSEQYF. The CDR3 bases are TGTGCCAGCAGTTGGAGGGGGTCCGAGCAGTACTTC.

V and J are TRBV29-1 and TRBJ1-2, with a possible D match to TRBD1 (6 bases). The V gene lost 2 bases and the J gene lost 3 bases, with 13 bases spanning the gap. The CDR3 contains 14 residues. In germline, CDR1 is SQVTM, CDR2 ANQGSEA. The CDR3 loop is CSVEIWPGDYGYTF. CDR3 DNA sequence: TGCAGCGTTGAAATTTGGCCAGGGGACTATGGCTACACCTTC.

The chain combines TRBV12-3 or TRBV12-4 with TRBJ1-2; TRBD1 might be the D (5 bases). The CDR3 has 15 amino acids. V was clipped by 7 bases and J by 0 bases, with 15 bases between them. Here the CDR3 reads CASTLGPASNYGYTF. For the CDR3, the DNA is TGTGCCAGCACCTTGGGGCCCGCATCTAACTATGGCTACACCTTC.

This sequence joins TRBV3-1 and TRBJ2-7; 8 nucleotides agree with TRBD1. The CDR3 is made up of 18 amino acids. V gave up 5 bases and J gave up 0 bases; unmatched junction bases: 15. Germline assignment: CDR1 LGHDT and CDR2 YNNKEL (reference sequence). CDR3 DNA sequence: TGTGCCAGCAGCAACCTCCGGGACAGGTCGAAGAGCTCCTACGAGCAGTACTTC. Its protein is CASSNLRDRSKSSYEQYF.

This rearrangement joins TRBV6-2 or TRBV6-3 to TRBJ1-1, with TRBD1 as a possible D gene (6 bases). The germline V gene encodes CDR1 MNHEY and CDR2 SVGEGT. V was pared by 8 bases and J by 0 bases, with 16 bases between. This CDR3 is 15 amino acids long. CDR3: CASYTKGGMNTEAFF. In DNA form, the CDR3 reads TGTGCCAGCTATACGAAGGGGGGAATGAACACTGAAGCTTTCTTT.

The chain has TRBV5-4 and TRBJ1-5, with D tentatively TRBD1 (6 bases). V gave up 3 bases and J gave up 4 bases, with 11 bases separating them. Germline-derived CDR1 and CDR2 are SGHNT and YYREEE (reference sequence). CDR3 length equals 14 residues. The CDR3 coding sequence is TGTGCCAGCAGCTCACAGGGATTAAATCAGCCCCAGCATTTT. The encoded protein is CASSSQGLNQPQHF. Supplemented by reference TRBV5-4 and TRBJ1-5, the full variable domain reads ETGVTQSPTHLIKTRGQQVTLRCSSQSGHNTVSWYQQALGQGPQFIFQYYREEENGRGNFPPRFSGLQFPNYSSELNVNALELDDSALYLCASSSQGLNQPQHFGDGTRLSIL.

The chain recombines TRBV27 with TRBJ2-7; either TRBD1 or TRBD2 may supply D (6 bases each). This CDR3 spans 14 amino acids. The germline CDR1 and CDR2 sequences are MNHEY and SMNVEV (reference sequence). V dropped 6 bases and J dropped 2 bases, with 14 bases sitting between them. For the CDR3, the DNA is TGTGCCAGCAGGCCTTACCGGGGGCCCTACGAGCAGTACTTC. Encoded protein: CASRPYRGPYEQYF.

V usage is TRBV7-9 and J usage is TRBJ2-5; 7 bases align to TRBD2. There are 17 residues in the CDR3. Germline V lookup: CDR1 SEHNR, CDR2 FQNEAQ (reference sequence). J lost 1 base, V lost 6 bases, and 14 bases had no gene match. In DNA, the CDR3 is TGTGCCAGCAGTCCCAATCGGACTAGAGTGTCCCAAGAGACCCAGTACTTC. This gives the protein CASSPNRTRVSQETQYF.

The chain couples TRBV5-4 to TRBJ2-7; a possible D gene is TRBD1 (7 bases). Germline V gene lookup returns CDR1 SGHNT and CDR2 YYREEE (reference sequence). V was trimmed by 4 bases and J by 2 bases, leaving 16 bases between them. The CDR3 extends over 15 amino acids. The CDR3 here is CASSAGQPLTYEQYF. In nucleotides, the CDR3 is TGTGCCAGCAGCGCGGGACAGCCTTTAACCTACGAGCAGTACTTC.

The chain has TRBV20-1 and TRBJ1-4, with 7 bases aligning to TRBD1. With 2 bases clipped from V and 8 bases from J, the junction kept 2 bases outside the gene matches. The CDR3 has 12 amino acids. Per germline, CDR1 DFQATT and CDR2 SNEGSKA (reference sequence). The CDR3 loop is CSARTGEEKLFF. For the CDR3, the DNA is TGCAGTGCTAGAACAGGGGAAGAAAAACTGTTTTTT.

The chain couples TRBV27 to TRBJ2-2; D not certain. The CDR3 has 15 amino acids. V was cut by 6 bases and J by 3 bases, with 14 bases left in between. From germline, CDR1 is MNHEY and CDR2 SMNVEV (reference sequence). For the CDR3, the DNA is TGTGCCAGCAGCCAGGACGGAGAGGACACCGGGGAGCTGTTTTTT. Its translation is CASSQDGEDTGELFF.

The rearrangement links TRBV9 to TRBJ1-1; a possible D gene is TRBD1 (6 bases). The V end was cut by 4 bases, the J end by 7 bases, with 11 bases between. The CDR3 is made up of 12 amino acids. Germline V gene sequence: CDR1 SGDLS, CDR2 YYNGEE. The CDR3 loop reads CASSPQGNEAFF. CDR3 DNA: TGTGCCAGCAGCCCCCAGGGGAATGAAGCTTTCTTT.

Points on this clonotype: At one end, the junction sequence differs from germline, possibly due to a read error. This sequence joins TRBV9 and TRBJ1-1; a weak D match, TRBD1 (6 bases). This CDR3 has 13 amino acids. The germline V gene encodes CDR1 SGDLS and CDR2 YYNGEE. The CDR3 DNA sequence: TGTGCCAGCAGCGTATATTTAGGGGGTGAAGTTTTCTTT. Translation: CASSVYLGGEVFF.